Each of the 2 T cell receptor beta chains below was sequenced from the same sample in a study of T cells in Graves' hyperthyroidism and ophthalmopathy. The CDR3 regions of TCR beta were amplified from RNA transcripts. First-round RT-PCR targeting the TCR CDR3 was performed with the HTBI primer set. In TCRdb, the multiplex PCR reads were re-called with MiXCR into one record per CDR3 protein. The sample holds fewer than 350,000 distinct CDR3 sequences, around 15% seen once. The sequencing input was blood. The receptors here all came from a middle-aged woman with Graves' hyperthyroidism.

This rearrangement joins TRBV4-1 to TRBJ1-3; 10 bases match TRBD1. The V and J ends lost 2 bases and 3 bases, in that order; junction bases with no gene match: 7. This CDR3 contains 17 residues. In germline, CDR1 is MGHRA, CDR2 YSYEKL. The CDR3 DNA follows: TGCGCCAGCAGCCAACCAAGGACAGGGGGGCTTGGAAACACCATATATTTT. Its protein is CASSQPRTGGLGNTIYF.

This clonotype was seen many times. V is TRBV30 and J is TRBJ1-2; no clear D gene. This CDR3 has 13 amino acids. V gave up 7 bases and J gave up 2 bases, with 14 bases separating them. Germline CDR1 is GTSNPN and CDR2 is SVGIG (reference sequence). CDR3 amino acids: CALGLLTNYGYTF. The DNA of the CDR3 is TGTGCCTTAGGACTTCTAACGAACTATGGCTACACCTTC.